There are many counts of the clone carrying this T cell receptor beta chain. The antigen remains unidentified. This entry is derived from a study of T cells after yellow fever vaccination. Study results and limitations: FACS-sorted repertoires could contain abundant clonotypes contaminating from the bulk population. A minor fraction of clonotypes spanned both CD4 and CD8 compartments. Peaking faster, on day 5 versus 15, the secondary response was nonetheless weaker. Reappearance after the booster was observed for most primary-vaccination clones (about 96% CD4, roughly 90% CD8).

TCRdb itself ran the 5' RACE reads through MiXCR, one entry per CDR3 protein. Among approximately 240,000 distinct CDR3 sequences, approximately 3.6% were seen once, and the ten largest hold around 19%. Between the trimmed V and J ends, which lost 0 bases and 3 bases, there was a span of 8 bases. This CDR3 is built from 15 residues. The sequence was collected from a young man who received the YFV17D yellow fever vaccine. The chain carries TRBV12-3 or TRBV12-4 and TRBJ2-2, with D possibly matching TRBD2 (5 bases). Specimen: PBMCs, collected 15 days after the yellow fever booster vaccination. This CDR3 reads CASSLASGYTGELFF. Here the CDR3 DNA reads TGTGCCAGCAGTTTAGCCAGCGGTTACACCGGGGAGCTGTTTTTT.